These 14 T cell receptor beta chains were sequenced from one sample in a study of T cell responses to AZD1222 COVID-19 vaccine. Clones were sequenced by immunoSEQ multiplex PCR, and TCRdb holds only the in-frame ones, with some missing. The data show about 120,000 clones, with about 88% seen just once and 3% held by the top ten. The material sequenced was peripheral blood, taken 28 days after the second AZD1222 dose. The source is an adult who received the AZD1222 COVID-19 vaccine.

The chain uses TRBV11-2 and TRBJ1-4; the D gene is possibly TRBD1 (6 bases). Germline CDR1 SGHAT, CDR2 FQNNGV. CDR3 size: 15 residues. V lost 1 base, J lost 7 bases, and 13 bases lay in between. The CDR3 nucleotides are TGTGCCAGCAGCTTAGTCAGGGGCACCGGTGAAAAACTGTTTTTT. It specifies CASSLVRGTGEKLFF.

The chain employs TRBV5-1 and TRBJ1-2, with TRBD1 identical over 7 bases. The CDR3 is 14 amino acids. CDR1 and CDR2 (germline): SGHRS, YFSETQ. Germline trimming cut 4 bases from V and 1 base from J; bases unmatched to any gene: 4. Here the CDR3 reads CASSQGQINYGYTF. The CDR3 DNA is TGCGCCAGCAGCCAGGGACAGATTAACTATGGCTACACCTTC.

The chain has TRBV7-6 and TRBJ1-1; D remains ambiguous. Germline V gene lookup returns CDR1 SGHVS and CDR2 FNYEAQ. The CDR3 is made up of 13 amino acids. V was cut by 4 bases and J by 3 bases, with 9 bases left in between. The CDR3 region has the DNA TGTGCCAGCAGCTCCCCCCCGGACACTGAAGCTTTCTTT. Translated: CASSSPPDTEAFF.

The genes are TRBV2 and TRBJ1-5; D is possibly TRBD1 (5 bases). Germline loops: CDR1 SNHLY, CDR2 FYNNEI. The V end was cut by 6 bases, the J end by 6 bases, with 15 bases between. This CDR3 spans 14 amino acids. The CDR3 coding sequence is TGTGCCAGCAGGGGGGGGGATCGGGCTCAGCCCCAGCATTTT. Its protein product is CASRGGDRAQPQHF.

The CDR3 bases are TGTGCCAGCAGGGGGACCGGGGAGCTGTTTTTT. It yields the protein CASRGTGELFF. The chain joins TRBV7-9 to TRBJ2-2; D is ambiguous. Germline V gene sequence: CDR1 SEHNR, CDR2 FQNEAQ (reference sequence). V lost 6 bases and J lost 5, with 4 bases in between. This CDR3 comprises 11 residues.

The chain combines TRBV24-1 with TRBJ1-5; TRBD1 is a possible D gene (5 bases). The CDR3 loop spans 14 amino acids. V was clipped by 7 bases and J by 0 bases, with 9 bases between them. Germline-derived CDR1 and CDR2 are KGHDR and SFDVKD. This CDR3 reads CATSGGSSNQPQHF. Here the CDR3 DNA reads TGTGCCACCAGCGGGGGAAGTAGCAATCAGCCCCAGCATTTT.

The chain recombines TRBV3-1 (or the pseudogene TRBV3-2) with TRBJ2-2; 13 bases align to TRBD2. V shed 4 bases, J shed 5 bases, and the junction held 10 bases outside the gene matches. The CDR3 sequence is 18 residues long. Germline CDR1 and CDR2: LGHDT and YNNKEL (reference sequence). Here the CDR3 DNA reads TGTGCCAGCAGCCGCTTACTAGCGGGGGGGGTAAATACCGGGGAGCTGTTTTTT. This codes for CASSRLLAGGVNTGELFF.

The chain is built from TRBV29-1 and TRBJ1-2; 9 bases align to TRBD1. Germline V gene data show CDR1 as SQVTM and CDR2 as ANQGSEA. The V segment lost 6 bases and the J segment 2 bases; nucleotides outside the gene matches: 4. The CDR3 totals 13 residues. CDR3 in amino acids: CSVSGTGNYGYTF. CDR3 DNA: TGCAGCGTCTCCGGGACAGGGAACTATGGCTACACCTTC.

CDR3 sequence (DNA): TGTGCCAGCAGCTTGGAGCAGCACTACGAGCAGTACTTC. Translating it yields CASSLEQHYEQYF. This chain joins TRBV5-5 and TRBJ2-7; unclear D gene. Germline CDR1 and CDR2: SGHKS and YYEKEE (reference sequence). The CDR3 runs to 13 residues. Trimming took 0 bases from V and 3 from J, leaving 7 bases between them.

This clone showed up many times. The genes are TRBV19 and TRBJ1-5; D gene unclear. Germline V lookup: CDR1 LNHDA, CDR2 SQIVND (reference sequence). V lost 2 bases and J lost 0, with 11 bases in between. This CDR3 is built from 16 residues. CDR3: CASSILWQPSNQPQHF. CDR3 coding DNA: TGTGCCAGTAGTATATTGTGGCAGCCTAGCAATCAGCCCCAGCATTTT.

The rearrangement uses TRBV11-3 and TRBJ2-5; D not resolved. V was shortened by 6 bases and J by 5 bases, with 19 bases between the two germline ends. The CDR3 runs 15 residues. The germline V gene encodes CDR1 SGHNT and CDR2 YENEEA. The CDR3 region is CASSPGRIWSETQYF. The CDR3 DNA is TGTGCCAGCAGTCCTGGGCGGATATGGTCGGAGACCCAGTACTTC.

This clone was found a few times. The chain combines TRBV19 with TRBJ1-5; no firm D call. The CDR3 consists of 17 residues. CDR1 and CDR2 from the germline V gene are LNHDA and SQIVND (reference sequence). Deletions cut 7 bases from V and 2 bases from J, with 21 bases between. CDR3 sequence (DNA): TGTGCCAGTACCCCCGATAGCTGGGGAGCGGGCAATCAGCCCCAGCATTTT. Protein product: CASTPDSWGAGNQPQHF.

The chain carries TRBV28 and TRBJ1-6; a weak D match, TRBD1 (5 bases). The germline gives CDR1 MDHEN, CDR2 SYDVKM. Trimming cost V 2 bases and J 10 bases, with 15 bases left between them. There are 15 residues in the CDR3. CDR3 amino acids: CASSLGQGYRSPLHF. In DNA form, the CDR3 reads TGTGCCAGCAGTTTAGGTCAGGGATATCGGTCACCCCTCCACTTT.

For the CDR3, the DNA is TGTGCCAGCAGCTTAGCCGGGGCGGTCTCCTACAATGAGCAGTTCTTC. The encoded protein is CASSLAGAVSYNEQFF. The chain couples TRBV7-2 to TRBJ2-1, with D perhaps being TRBD1 or TRBD2 (5 bases each). V lost 0 bases and J 0 bases, leaving 9 bases between the germline ends. This CDR3 contains 16 residues. Germline CDR1 reads SGHTA; CDR2 reads FQGNSA.